The subject of this entry is one TCR beta chain. This sample is drawn from a study of blood T cell repertoires in COVID-19. Germline values: CDR1 WNHNN, CDR2 SYGVQD (reference sequence). This CDR3 has 16 amino acids. V dropped 5 bases and J dropped 0; count of bases not matched to a gene: 5. Under the authors' procedure: Counts of nucleated cells, estimated from reference gene primer amplification, were obtained. Here immunoSEQ multiplex PCR was the method, and the copy in TCRdb shows in-frame clones only, minus some. Clone size and the V and J calls come from that table; the DNA yielded D and trimming. The top ten hold around 4.4% of the sample, which has approximately 300,000 clones, nearly 90% seen once.

Sequencing input: PBMCs or T cells enriched from blood (not recorded which). The sequence was obtained from a young woman with acute COVID-19. The chain couples TRBV10-1 to TRBJ1-1, with 11 bases lining up with TRBD1. The CDR3 spells CASSPGTGGMNTEAFF. Here the CDR3 DNA reads TGCGCCAGCAGTCCCGGGACAGGGGGTATGAACACTGAAGCTTTCTTT.